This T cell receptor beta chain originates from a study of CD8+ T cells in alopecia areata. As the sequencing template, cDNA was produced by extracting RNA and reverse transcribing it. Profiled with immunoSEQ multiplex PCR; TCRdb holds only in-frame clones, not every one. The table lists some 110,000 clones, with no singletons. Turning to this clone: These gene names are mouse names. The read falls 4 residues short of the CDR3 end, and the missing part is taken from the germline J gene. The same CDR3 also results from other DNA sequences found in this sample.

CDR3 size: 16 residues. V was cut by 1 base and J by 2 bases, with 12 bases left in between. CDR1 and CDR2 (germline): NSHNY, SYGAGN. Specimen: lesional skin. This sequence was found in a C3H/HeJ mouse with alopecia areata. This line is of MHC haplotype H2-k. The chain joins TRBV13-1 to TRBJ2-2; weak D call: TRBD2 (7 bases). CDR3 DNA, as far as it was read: TGTGCCAGCAGTGATCCGGGGGGCGCGAACACCGGG. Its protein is CASSDPGGANTG. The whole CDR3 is CASSDPGGANTGQLYF.